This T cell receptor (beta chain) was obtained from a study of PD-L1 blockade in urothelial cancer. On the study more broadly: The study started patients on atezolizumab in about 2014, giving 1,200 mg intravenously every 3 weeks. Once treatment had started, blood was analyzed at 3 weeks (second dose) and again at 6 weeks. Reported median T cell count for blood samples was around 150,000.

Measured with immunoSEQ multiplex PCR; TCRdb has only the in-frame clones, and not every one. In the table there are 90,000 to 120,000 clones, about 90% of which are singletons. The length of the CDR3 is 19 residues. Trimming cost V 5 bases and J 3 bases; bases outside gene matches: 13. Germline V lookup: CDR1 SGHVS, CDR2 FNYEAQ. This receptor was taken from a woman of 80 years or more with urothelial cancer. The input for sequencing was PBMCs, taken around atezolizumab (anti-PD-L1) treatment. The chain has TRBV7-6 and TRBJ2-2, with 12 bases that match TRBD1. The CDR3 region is CASSLVPGQGARDTGELFF. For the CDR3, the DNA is TGTGCCAGCAGCCTTGTCCCGGGACAGGGGGCGCGTGACACCGGGGAGCTGTTTTTT.